A selection of T cell receptor beta chains follows, all from one sample in a study of cytomegalovirus exposure and HLA in healthy donors. The repertoire was sequenced with immunoSEQ multiplex PCR; TCRdb's copy has only in-frame clones and lacks some. The data hold some 110,000 clones, with 9.5% observed a single time. Source material: PBMCs. These receptors all stem from a man in his thirties or forties in good health and CMV-seronegative. CDR3s include the opening cysteine and the closing phenylalanine or tryptophan. The D gene is left open where the match is weak. Where a row states a size, it is once, few, many or the class of an expanded clone; other rows omit it.

15	TRBJ2-5	few	TRBV29-1	-	TGCAGCGTTGAACTGCAGGGTTGGGAACAAGAGACCCAGTACTTC	CSVELQGWEQETQYF
15	TRBJ1-2	few	TRBV6-5	-	TGTGCCAGCAGTTACGGGGGGGCATGGGTCCGGGGCTACACCTTC	CASSYGGAWVRGYTF
18	TRBJ2-2	-	TRBV19	-	TGTGCCAGTAGTATCCCCCGAAAACAGGGCTTAAACACCGGGGAGCTGTTTTTT	CASSIPRKQGLNTGELFF
15	TRBJ2-2	-	TRBV5-1	-	TGCGCCAGCAGCTTTGTGGGGGGAGGCACCGGGGAGCTGTTTTTT	CASSFVGGGTGELFF
14	TRBJ2-3	-	TRBV25-1	TRBD1	TGTGCCAGCGACGGGACAGGGGGGCCAGATACGCAGTATTTT	CASDGTGGPDTQYF
12	TRBJ1-1	-	TRBV25-1	-	TGTGCCAGCAGAGGGGGGGGCACTGAAGCTTTCTTT	CASRGGGTEAFF
15	TRBJ1-4	-	TRBV2	-	TGTGCCAGCAGTCCCTTACAGGATGGAGGGGAAAAACTGTTTTTT	CASSPLQDGGEKLFF
15	TRBJ1-5	few	TRBV19	-	TGTGCCAGTACCTTCAAAGGGGCGCCGAATCAGCCCCAGCATTTT	CASTFKGAPNQPQHF
15	TRBJ2-1	once	TRBV6-1	-	TGTGCCAGCAGCGGTAGAGGGAGCTCCTACAATGAGCAGTTCTTC	CASSGRGSSYNEQFF
15	TRBJ2-2	-	TRBV19	-	TGTGCCAGCTTCGGTAGCGGAGTGAACACCGGGGAGCTGTTTTTT	CASFGSGVNTGELFF
15	TRBJ1-4	few	TRBV30	-	TGTGCCTGGAGTCACCTGGGGGGGAATGTTGAAAAACTGTTTTTT	CAWSHLGGNVEKLFF
13	TRBJ1-2	few	TRBV6-6	-	TGTGCCAGCAGTCAGGACAGTAACTATGGCTACACCTTC	CASSQDSNYGYTF
15	TRBJ1-5	-	TRBV7-9	-	TGTGCCAGCAGCTTAGAGCGACAGCTTAATCAGCCCCAGCATTTT	CASSLERQLNQPQHF
14	TRBJ1-1	-	TRBV19	-	TGTGCCAGTAGTGCGCAACGGCAGGGCACTGAAGCTTTCTTT	CASSAQRQGTEAFF
14	TRBJ1-5	-	TRBV28	-	TGTGCCAGCAAAACTCCCGTTGAAAATCAGCCCCAGCATTTT	CASKTPVENQPQHF
16	TRBJ1-1	-	TRBV19	TRBD1	TGTGCCAGTAGTATTACCAGGGGGTTGGTCGGCACTGAAGCTTTCTTT	CASSITRGLVGTEAFF
15	TRBJ1-2	-	TRBV10-2	-	TGCGCCAGCAGTGAGGGAACAGGCCTTAACTATGGCTACACCTTC	CASSEGTGLNYGYTF
15	TRBJ2-7	few	TRBV18	TRBD2	TGTGCCAGCTCACCAGGACCTAGCGGGGGTTACGAGCAGTACTTC	CASSPGPSGGYEQYF
16	TRBJ2-6	few	TRBV7-6	-	TGTGCCAGCAGCTTAGCCACAGCCTCTGGGGCCAACGTCCTGACTTTC	CASSLATASGANVLTF
16	TRBJ2-5	-	TRBV2	TRBD1	TGTGCCAGCAGTTACCGGGACAGGGGGTCTCAAGAGACCCAGTACTTC	CASSYRDRGSQETQYF
11	TRBJ2-3	-	TRBV5-1	-	TGCGCCAGCAGCTCAGGCGATACGCAGTATTTT	CASSSGDTQYF
14	TRBJ1-2	few	TRBV5-1	TRBD1	TGCGCCAGCAGCTACACAGGGGGGGATAGTGGCTACACCTTC	CASSYTGGDSGYTF
15	TRBJ1-5	few	TRBV6-1	TRBD1	TGTGCCAGCAGCGGGACAGTTAATAGCAATCAGCCCCAGCATTTT	CASSGTVNSNQPQHF
18	TRBJ1-3	-	TRBV10-3	TRBD1	TGTGCCATCAGCCCAACCGGGACAGGGGCAATCTCTGGAAACACCATATATTTT	CAISPTGTGAISGNTIYF
15	TRBJ1-1	few	TRBV7-8	-	TGTGCCAGCAGCTTATTGGGGCGGCAGAACACTGAAGCTTTCTTT	CASSLLGRQNTEAFF
15	TRBJ2-3	few	TRBV4-2	TRBD2	TGTGCCAGCAGCCCTAGCGGGAGGGGCACAGATACGCAGTATTTT	CASSPSGRGTDTQYF
15	TRBJ1-4	few	TRBV6-1	-	TGTGCCAGCACCCTACTTCGAGTTACGAATGAAAAACTGTTTTTT	CASTLLRVTNEKLFF
16	TRBJ2-6	-	TRBV5-4	-	TGTGCCAGCAGCTTTTCCACTGATCCTGGGGCCAACGTCCTGACTTTC	CASSFSTDPGANVLTF
11	TRBJ1-4	few	TRBV20-1	TRBD1	TGCAGCTCAGGGGGCGGGGAAAAACTGTTTTTT	CSSGGGEKLFF
15	TRBJ2-5	few	TRBV5-1	-	TGCGCCAGCAGCTTGTCCTCAGGGATGGGAGAGACCCAGTACTTC	CASSLSSGMGETQYF
13	TRBJ2-5	few	TRBV6-5	-	TGTGCCAGCAGTCTCGACTGGCAAGAGACCCAGTACTTC	CASSLDWQETQYF
14	TRBJ2-7	-	TRBV5-1	-	TGCGCCAGCAGCTTGTCGGGGTTCGGCTACGAGCAGTACTTC	CASSLSGFGYEQYF
15	TRBJ2-3	-	TRBV7-2	TRBD2	TGTGCCAGCAGCTTATGGGGGGGAGGCACAGATACGCAGTATTTT	CASSLWGGGTDTQYF
14	TRBJ2-5	few	TRBV4-3	TRBD2	TGCGCCAGCAGCCAAGATCAGCGGGGAAAGACCCAGTACTTC	CASSQDQRGKTQYF